Listed below are T cell receptor beta chains from one sample, sequenced in a study of cytomegalovirus exposure and HLA in healthy donors. Assay used: immunoSEQ multiplex PCR; TCRdb lists only in-frame clones, some missing. The top ten hold roughly 0.5% of the sample, which has 120,000 to 150,000 clones, approximately 91% seen once. Material: PBMCs. These receptors were obtained from a woman aged 40-49 years in good health and CMV-seronegative. Each CDR3 is given with its conserved first and last residue. Each record gives: V gene, clone size, J gene, D gene, CDR3 DNA, CDR3 protein. A D gene is named only where the DNA matches it firmly. Part of the rows lack a size; the others show once, few, many or a class for expanded clones.

TRBV14,NA,TRBJ2-7,NA,TGTGCCAGCAGCCAAGACAGGGCTAGCTCCTACGAGCAGTACTTC,CASSQDRASSYEQYF
TRBV2,NA,TRBJ2-7,TRBD1,TGTGCCAGCAGGGGACAGGGGAACTCCTACGAGCAGTACTTC,CASRGQGNSYEQYF
TRBV7-8,once,TRBJ2-3,TRBD2,TGTGCCAGCAAAAACCGCTTCGGGGCGGGAGGTGATACGCAGTATTTT,CASKNRFGAGGDTQYF
TRBV11-3,NA,TRBJ1-6,NA,TGTGCCAGCAGCTTAAGAGAAGGACTCCTCCACTTT,CASSLREGLLHF
TRBV13,NA,TRBJ2-4,NA,TGTGCCAGCAGCTTCGGCCTAGAACCATACATTCAGTACTTC,CASSFGLEPYIQYF
TRBV5-1,NA,TRBJ2-5,NA,TGCGCCAGCAGCTTCGGGGTCGGGGAGACCCAGTACTTC,CASSFGVGETQYF
TRBV11-3,NA,TRBJ2-3,TRBD1,TGTGCCAGCAGCTTCGGGACAGCCGTTAATACGCAGTATTTT,CASSFGTAVNTQYF
TRBV11-2,NA,TRBJ2-7,TRBD2,TGTGCCAGCAGCCACCCGGGACTAGGAGTCGACGAGCAGTACTTC,CASSHPGLGVDEQYF
TRBV11-2,NA,TRBJ2-7,NA,TGTGCCAGCAGCTTAGGTCTGGTCAGCTCCTACGAGCAGTACTTC,CASSLGLVSSYEQYF
TRBV7-3,few,TRBJ1-4,NA,TGTGCCAGCAGTAAGACAAATAATGAAAAACTGTTTTTT,CASSKTNNEKLFF
TRBV5-8,NA,TRBJ1-1,NA,TGTGCCAGCAGATTTCGGAGCGGCGCTGAAGCTTTCTTT,CASRFRSGAEAFF
TRBV4-1,NA,TRBJ2-1,TRBD2,TGCGCCAGCAGCCAAGATGGGGGCGGGAGGGTCGATGAGCAGTTCTTC,CASSQDGGGRVDEQFF
TRBV4-1,NA,TRBJ2-7,NA,TGCGCCAGCAGCCAAGAAGGGAGGTCATCCTCCTACGAGCAGTACTTC,CASSQEGRSSSYEQYF
TRBV4-1,NA,TRBJ2-3,TRBD2,TGCGCCAGCAGTCCCCGGGGGGTAGCGGGACGGGATACGCAGTATTTT,CASSPRGVAGRDTQYF
TRBV28,NA,TRBJ2-1,NA,TGTGCCAGCAGTCCGGACTTCTACAATGAGCAGTTCTTC,CASSPDFYNEQFF
TRBV5-1,NA,TRBJ1-4,TRBD1,TGCGCCAGCAGCTTCGAAGGGACAGGGGAGGAAAAACTGTTTTTT,CASSFEGTGEEKLFF
TRBV9,NA,TRBJ2-1,TRBD2,TGTGCCAGCAGCTCCCCCCGACTAGCGGGAGTTCAAAATGAGCAGTTCTTC,CASSSPRLAGVQNEQFF
TRBV30,NA,TRBJ2-2,NA,TGTGCCTTTAGGGGGGGGCGAAACGTAAACACCGGGGAGCTGTTTTTT,CAFRGGRNVNTGELFF
TRBV7-2,NA,TRBJ2-1,TRBD2,TGTGCCAGCAGCTTAGAGGCGGGAGGGCCTTGGGAGCAGTTCTTC,CASSLEAGGPWEQFF
TRBV4-1,NA,TRBJ1-3,NA,TGCGCCAGCAGCCAAGAGACAGACCCTTCTGGAAACACCATATATTTT,CASSQETDPSGNTIYF
TRBV5-4,NA,TRBJ2-7,TRBD1,TGTGCCAGCAGCTGGGGGGGACAGGGTGGGGTCTACGAGCAGTACTTC,CASSWGGQGGVYEQYF
TRBV7-9,NA,TRBJ2-1,TRBD2,TGTGCCAGCAGTCAACTAGCGGGAGGGAACTACAATGAGCAGTTCTTC,CASSQLAGGNYNEQFF
TRBV6-5,NA,TRBJ2-7,TRBD2,TGTGCCAGCAGTTACCTAGCGGGAGCCGAGCAGTACTTC,CASSYLAGAEQYF
TRBV4-2,NA,TRBJ2-3,NA,TGTGCCAGCAGCCAAGTCGGGCGGGACACAGATACGCAGTATTTT,CASSQVGRDTDTQYF
TRBV11-3,NA,TRBJ2-5,TRBD2,TGTGCCAGCAGCTCCAATAGCGGGAGGGAAGAGACCCAGTACTTC,CASSSNSGREETQYF
TRBV11-2,NA,TRBJ2-1,NA,TGTGCCAGCAGCTTGAAAGCGCTTAGCTCCTACAATGAGCAGTTCTTC,CASSLKALSSYNEQFF
TRBV10-3,few,TRBJ2-1,NA,TGTGCCATCCGGCCCTTGGGCGGGAACAATGAGCAGTTCTTC,CAIRPLGGNNEQFF
TRBV6-1,once,TRBJ2-7,TRBD1,TGTGCCAGCAAAACCGGGACAGGATGGTACGAGCAGTACTTC,CASKTGTGWYEQYF
TRBV4-1,NA,TRBJ2-7,NA,TGCGCCAGCAGCCAAGATTGGCCGGGTGGGTACGAGCAGTACTTC,CASSQDWPGGYEQYF
TRBV2,NA,TRBJ1-4,TRBD1,TGTGCCAGCAGTCCAGGGGGCCGTGAAAAACTGTTTTTT,CASSPGGREKLFF
TRBV4-1,NA,TRBJ2-3,NA,TGCGCCAGCAGCCGAGGAGGACTTGACACAGATACGCAGTATTTT,CASSRGGLDTDTQYF
TRBV5-1,NA,TRBJ1-1,TRBD1,TGCGCCAGCAGCTTGACAGGGGAGCACACTGAAGCTTTCTTT,CASSLTGEHTEAFF
TRBV5-1,few,TRBJ1-1,NA,TGCGCCAGCTCCCACGGGAGCGGTTGGTCTGAAGCTTTCTTT,CASSHGSGWSEAFF
TRBV6-5,NA,TRBJ2-1,TRBD1,TGTGCCAGCAGTACCTGGACAGGGGACGGGAATGAGCAGTTCTTC,CASSTWTGDGNEQFF
TRBV6-5,once,TRBJ2-7,NA,TGTGCCAGCAGTTACTCCGGACACAGAGCCTACGAGCAGTACTTC,CASSYSGHRAYEQYF
TRBV11-2,NA,TRBJ2-5,NA,TGTGCCAGCAGCCGGGGTTCAGAGACCCAGTACTTC,CASSRGSETQYF
TRBV29-1,NA,TRBJ2-7,NA,TGCAGCCGTTGGGGTCAGGGGTGGGACGAGCAGTACTTC,CSRWGQGWDEQYF
TRBV9,NA,TRBJ2-1,TRBD2,TGTGCCAGCAGCCCCTCTAAGACAGGGGGGGGACTAGCGGGACATTACAATGAGCAGTTCTTC,CASSPSKTGGGLAGHYNEQFF
TRBV28,NA,TRBJ2-2,TRBD1,TGTGCCAGCAGCTTCGGGACAGGGTCATGGGAGCTGTTTTTT,CASSFGTGSWELFF
TRBV9,NA,TRBJ1-2,TRBD1,TGTGCCAGCAGCGACCGGGACAGGGAGCCTGGCTACACCTTC,CASSDRDREPGYTF
TRBV2,NA,TRBJ1-5,NA,TGTGCCAGCAGTGAAGCTTACGGAGATCAGCCCCAGCATTTT,CASSEAYGDQPQHF
TRBV5-1,NA,TRBJ2-3,TRBD2,TGCGCCAGCACCTCCACTGGCGGGAGAGGCACAGATACGCAGTATTTT,CASTSTGGRGTDTQYF
TRBV27,NA,TRBJ2-7,TRBD1,TGTGCCAGCAGCCGGACAGGGGATCGCTACGAGCAGTACTTC,CASSRTGDRYEQYF
TRBV4-1,few,TRBJ2-7,TRBD1,TGCGCCAGCAGCCAAGATCTAAGACAGGGTTACAACGAGCAGTACTTC,CASSQDLRQGYNEQYF